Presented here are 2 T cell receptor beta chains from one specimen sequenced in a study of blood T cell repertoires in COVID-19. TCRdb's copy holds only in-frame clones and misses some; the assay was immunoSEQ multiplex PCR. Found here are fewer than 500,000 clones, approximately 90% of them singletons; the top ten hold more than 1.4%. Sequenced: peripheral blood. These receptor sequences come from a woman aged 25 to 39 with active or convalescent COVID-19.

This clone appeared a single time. CDR3 sequence reads: CASSRVTDTQYF. The CDR3 bases are TGCGCCAGCAGTCGTGTCACAGATACGCAGTATTTT. The chain recombines TRBV10-1 with TRBJ2-3; no firm D call. The V and J ends lost 5 bases and 2 bases respectively, with 5 bases between them. Germline V gene sequence: CDR1 WNHNN, CDR2 SYGVQD (reference sequence). This CDR3 comprises 12 residues.

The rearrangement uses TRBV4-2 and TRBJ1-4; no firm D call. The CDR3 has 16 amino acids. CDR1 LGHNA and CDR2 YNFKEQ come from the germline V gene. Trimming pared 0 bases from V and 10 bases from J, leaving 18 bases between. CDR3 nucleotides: TGTGCCAGCAGCCAAGATAGGGAGGGAGGGAGCGCAAAACTGTTTTTT. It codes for CASSQDREGGSAKLFF.